The sequence of this T cell receptor (beta chain) was determined in a study of radiation and T cells in renal cell carcinoma. Study-wide context: Nephrectomy followed 15 Gy stereotactic body radiation by 4 weeks.

Documented time point: baseline pretreatment blood. Treatment of the sample: 15 Gy SBRT to primary tumor, nephrectomy 4 weeks later. This clone showed up just a few times. TCRdb keeps only in-frame clones here, not all; method: immunoSEQ multiplex PCR. Among about 59,000 clones listed, just under 80% were seen once. The CDR3 runs to 14 residues. The V end was cut by 5 bases, the J end by 0 bases, with 11 bases between. Per the germline V gene, CDR1 is SQVTM and CDR2 is ANQGSEA. V is TRBV29-1 and J is TRBJ1-3, with D possibly TRBD1 on 6 matching bases. The input for sequencing was blood, taken from a patient whose treatment included radiotherapy and nephrectomy. This receptor was identified in a man aged 60-69 years with renal cell carcinoma. The CDR3 DNA reads as TGCAGCGTTAGGAGGGGGGACTCTGGAAACACCATATATTTT. Translating gives CSVRRGDSGNTIYF.